The clone carrying this TCR beta chain has only a few counts. Germline V gene lookup returns CDR1 SQVTM and CDR2 ANQGSEA. This CDR3 is built from 10 residues. After removal of 7 bases from V and 13 bases from J, the junction contained 5 bases not matched to a gene. The data derive from a study of response to subunit inactivated influenza vaccine. Using its own MiXCR run on the RT-PCR reads, TCRdb lists one record per CDR3 protein. The sample holds roughly 550,000 distinct CDR3 sequences, roughly 25% seen once. This same sample was also taken into another study, of T cells expressing NK-cell markers. This second study says: Scientists made TCR beta cDNA using 5'RACE template switching with UMIs. Restriction of the sorted population to alpha-beta TCR T cells was achieved in several experiments with an anti-gamma-delta TCR antibody. As a fraction of CD8+ T cells, dominant NKG2C+ clonotypes reached about 1.0-8% in six donors. Also leading the CD3+CD56-NKG2C+ fraction in a handful of donors were these clonotypes.

The genes are TRBV29-1 and TRBJ1-1; 11 nucleotides agree with TRBD1. Sequenced here: CD4+ T cells sorted from PBMCs, sampled 11 to 12 days after vaccination. This clonotype was obtained from a man aged 45-65 years who received an inactivated influenza vaccine. CDR3 DNA sequence: TGCAGCGCGGGACAGGGGGTAGGTTTCTTT. Translating gives CSAGQGVGFF.